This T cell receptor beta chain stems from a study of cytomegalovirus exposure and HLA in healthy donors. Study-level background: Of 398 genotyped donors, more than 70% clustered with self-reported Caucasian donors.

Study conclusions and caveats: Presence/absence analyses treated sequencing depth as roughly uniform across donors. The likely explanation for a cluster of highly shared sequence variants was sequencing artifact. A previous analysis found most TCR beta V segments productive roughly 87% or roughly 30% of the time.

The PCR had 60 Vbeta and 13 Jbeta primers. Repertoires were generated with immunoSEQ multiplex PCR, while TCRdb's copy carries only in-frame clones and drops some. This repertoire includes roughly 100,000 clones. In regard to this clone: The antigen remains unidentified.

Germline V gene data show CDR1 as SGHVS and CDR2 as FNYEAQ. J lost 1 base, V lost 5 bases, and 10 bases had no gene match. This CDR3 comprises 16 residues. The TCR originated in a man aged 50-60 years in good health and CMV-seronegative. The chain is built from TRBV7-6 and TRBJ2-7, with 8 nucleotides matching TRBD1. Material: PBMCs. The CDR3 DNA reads TGTGCCAGCAGCCCAGGGGGCGGAACGGTATCCTACGAGCAGTACTTC. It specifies CASSPGGGTVSYEQYF.